Listed here are 24 T cell receptor beta chains from one sample, sequenced in a study of spatial heterogeneity in lung cancer (dated by TCRdb to the late 2010s). Libraries came from 5' RACE. Sequenced using a NextSeq 500. The public reads were reanalyzed by TCRdb: fastp trimming at Q25, MiXCR alignment, in-frame beta chains only. All rows with the same CDR3 protein become a single entry with the most common DNA and genes. In all, the sample holds 4,000 or so distinct CDR3 sequences, and 20% to 25% of those were seen once. Roughly 24% of the sample comes from the top ten. The time point label, as the study defines it: sample taken at primary tumor resection. Whole RNA extracted from tumor and nontumor lung tissue, or from cryopreserved PBMC samples, was used for TCR sequencing without cell sorting. The material sequenced was normal lung tissue next to the tumor, taken at surgery. The receptors originated from a female donor with early-stage non-small cell lung cancer.

This clonotype was seen at least ten times. V gene TRBV19 combines with J gene TRBJ2-4, with a tentative D call TRBD2 (5 bases). Germline V gene data show CDR1 as LNHDA and CDR2 as SQIVND (reference sequence). V lost 3 bases to trimming and J lost 0 bases, with 12 bases between them. The CDR3 has 16 amino acids. CDR3 residues: CASSISGGLAKNIQYF. DNA for the CDR3: TGTGCCAGTAGTATCTCGGGCGGGTTAGCCAAAAACATTCAGTACTTC.

This clonotype was detected many times. This chain's CDR3 is CASSFDGLSKIKNTEAFF. The CDR3 nucleotides are TGTGCCAGCAGCTTTGACGGCTTATCGAAGATCAAGAACACTGAAGCTTTCTTT. V usage is TRBV5-6 and J usage is TRBJ1-1; D is undetermined. Trimming cost V 2 bases and J 1 base, with 21 bases left between them. Per the germline V gene, CDR1 is SGHDT and CDR2 is YYEEEE. CDR3 length: 18 amino acids. The full variable domain, its missing parts supplied by reference TRBV5-6 and TRBJ1-1, is DAGVTQSPTHLIKTRGQQVTLRCSPKSGHDTVSWYQQALGQGPQFIFQYYEEEERQRGNFPDRFSGHQFPNYSSELNVNALLLGDSALYLCASSFDGLSKIKNTEAFFGQGTRLTVV.

This clonotype ranks as medium-sized. The CDR3 DNA follows: TGTGCCAGCGGGCGGGACTTCTATAATTCACCCCTCCACTTT. Protein: CASGRDFYNSPLHF. J is TRBJ1-6 and V is TRBV28; D possibly corresponds to TRBD1 (5 bases). Germline V gene sequence: CDR1 MDHEN, CDR2 SYDVKM. CDR3 length: 14 amino acids. Trimming removed 8 bases from V and 3 bases from J, with 11 bases in between.

By its share, this clonotype is medium-sized. This rearrangement joins TRBV6-5 to TRBJ2-3; 15 bases are a match to TRBD2. Losses at the gene ends were 6 bases for V and 5 bases for J; bases not matched to a gene: 3. The CDR3 extends over 15 amino acids. Germline V gene lookup returns CDR1 MNHEY and CDR2 SVGAGI. The CDR3, as DNA: TGTGCCAGCAGACCGGGACTAGCGGGGGGAGATACGCAGTATTTT. This translates into CASRPGLAGGDTQYF.

This clonotype is labeled as medium-sized. The chain's CDR3 is CASSLEGPRETQYF. CDR3 DNA sequence: TGTGCCAGCAGCTTGGAGGGCCCACGAGAGACCCAGTACTTC. V is TRBV5-4 and J is TRBJ2-5; D remains ambiguous. The V gene's germline CDR1 is SGHNT and CDR2 YYREEE (reference sequence). This CDR3 spans 14 amino acids. V was trimmed by 0 bases and J by 4 bases, leaving 10 bases between them.

The chain is built from TRBV20-1 and TRBJ1-1; D is unclear. CDR3 length: 13 residues. CDR1 is DFQATT, CDR2 SNEGSKA, per germline (reference sequence). The germline V and J ends were trimmed by 8 bases and 4 bases, with 17 bases remaining between them. The CDR3: CSSSRLGRTEAFF. In DNA, the CDR3 is TGCAGTTCCTCGAGGCTGGGCCGCACTGAAGCTTTCTTT.

By share, this clonotype counts as medium-sized. The chain couples TRBV20-1 to TRBJ2-1; 15 bases match TRBD2. CDR1 is DFQATT, CDR2 SNEGSKA, per germline (reference sequence). V trimming: 2 bases; J trimming: 7 bases; junction bases outside the gene matches: 3. CDR3 length: 15 amino acids. The CDR3: CSARSGTSGRNEQFF. The CDR3 nucleotides read TGCAGTGCTAGATCTGGGACTAGCGGGAGGAATGAGCAGTTCTTC.

This clonotype is medium-sized by share. The gene calls are TRBV6-2 or TRBV6-3 and TRBJ1-1; tentative D call: TRBD1 (5 bases). V lost 4 bases, J lost 4 bases, and 13 bases lay in between. The CDR3 length is 14 residues. Germline V CDR1 and CDR2: MNHEY, SVGEGT. The chain's CDR3 is CASSFTGGGTEAFF. For the CDR3, the DNA is TGTGCCAGCAGTTTCACCGGGGGGGGCACTGAAGCTTTCTTT.

This clonotype is medium-sized. As DNA, the CDR3 is TGCAGCGTTGGGGGCGGGGGATCCTACAATGAGCAGTTCTTC. It codes for CSVGGGGSYNEQFF. The V and J genes are TRBV29-1 and TRBJ2-1; TRBD2 aligns across 7 bases. V gave up 4 bases and J gave up 1 base; unmatched junction bases: 4. The V gene's germline CDR1 is SQVTM and CDR2 ANQGSEA. The CDR3 is made up of 14 amino acids.

This clonotype is medium-sized (0.01 to 0.1%). The CDR3 spells CASSASGTGRNEQFF. The CDR3, as DNA: TGTGCCAGCAGCGCTTCCGGGACAGGGCGAAATGAGCAGTTCTTC. The J gene is TRBJ2-1, the V gene TRBV9; 9 positions agree with TRBD1. The V gene's germline CDR1 is SGDLS and CDR2 YYNGEE. CDR3 length: 15 residues. The V gene end was trimmed by 3 bases and the J gene end by 7 bases; junction bases not matched to a gene: 8.

Judged by abundance, this clonotype is medium-sized. The chain uses TRBV20-1 and TRBJ1-1; 7 bases are shared with TRBD1. The J segment lost 6 bases and the V segment lost 5 bases, leaving 3 bases of the junction unmatched. This CDR3 spans 11 amino acids. From germline, CDR1 is DFQATT and CDR2 SNEGSKA (reference sequence). In DNA, the CDR3 is TGCAGTGCTCGTACAGGGGCTGAAGCTTTCTTT. Protein: CSARTGAEAFF.

This clonotype was seen ten or more times. The chain is built from TRBV2 and TRBJ2-5, with TRBD2 identical over 8 bases. The CDR3 runs to 13 residues. V trimming: 6 bases; J trimming: 5 bases; junction bases outside the gene matches: 5. The germline gives CDR1 SNHLY, CDR2 FYNNEI. As DNA, the CDR3 is TGTGCCAGCAGCCGGACTAGCATGGAGACCCAGTACTTC. Amino acids: CASSRTSMETQYF.

The J gene is TRBJ1-1, the V gene TRBV5-1; D is unclear. Germline CDR1 reads SGHRS; CDR2 reads YFSETQ. The CDR3 contains 14 residues. V gave up 1 base and J gave up 5 bases, with 12 bases separating them. The CDR3 reads CASSLRTGLTEAFF. The CDR3, as DNA: TGCGCCAGCAGCTTGAGAACGGGCCTGACTGAAGCTTTCTTT.

This clonotype ranks as medium-sized (0.01 to 0.1%). This chain joins TRBV19 and TRBJ1-2; possibly TRBD1 for D (5 bases). V was pared by 5 bases and J by 7 bases, with 14 bases between. CDR1 LNHDA and CDR2 SQIVND come from the germline V gene (reference sequence). CDR3 length: 13 amino acids. CDR3 DNA: TGTGCCAGTAGTCTCCAGGGAGGATTTGGCTACACCTTC. Translating gives CASSLQGGFGYTF.

This clonotype is labeled medium-sized. This rearrangement joins TRBV28 to TRBJ2-3, with D perhaps TRBD1 (6 bases). The ends were cut back, 5 bases at V and 11 bases at J, with 14 bases in the middle. The germline CDR1 and CDR2 sequences are MDHEN and SYDVKM. This CDR3 spans 12 amino acids. This CDR3 reads CASSPLPGQQYF. DNA for the CDR3: TGTGCCAGCAGTCCCCTACCGGGACAGCAGTATTTT.

Judged by abundance, this clonotype is medium-sized. This chain uses TRBV7-2 with TRBJ2-1; a weak D match, TRBD2 (6 bases). CDR1 is SGHTA and CDR2 is FQGNSA in the germline V gene. This CDR3 is built from 14 residues. The ends were cut back, 0 bases at V and 10 bases at J, with 13 bases in the middle. DNA of the CDR3: TGTGCCAGCAGCTTAGCGGGGGAGGTCGTAGAGCAGTTCTTC. It translates to CASSLAGEVVEQFF.

By share of the sample, this clonotype is medium-sized. The rearrangement uses TRBV2 and TRBJ2-7, with D perhaps TRBD2 (5 bases). The CDR3 is 14 residues long. V shed 6 bases and J shed 0 bases, with 12 bases lying between them. Germline assignment: CDR1 SNHLY and CDR2 FYNNEI. The DNA for the CDR3 is TGTGCCAGCAGGGAGGTCCCAGCCTCCTACGAGCAGTACTTC. Translation: CASREVPASYEQYF.

This clonotype was seen repeatedly, ten times or more. The chain combines TRBV7-9 with TRBJ2-1; 9 nucleotides match TRBD2. This CDR3 is 14 amino acids long. Germline CDR1 and CDR2: SEHNR and FQNEAQ (reference sequence). The J segment lost 6 bases and the V segment lost 4 bases, leaving 4 bases of the junction unmatched. Written as DNA, the CDR3 is TGTGCCAGCAGCTGGCAGCGGGGGGTCAATGAGCAGTTCTTC. This encodes CASSWQRGVNEQFF.

By proportion, this clonotype is large. The chain has TRBV5-1 and TRBJ2-2; the match to TRBD1 covers 7 bases. Germline lookup yields CDR1 SGHRS and CDR2 YFSETQ. The CDR3 contains 16 residues. J gave up 0 bases and V 0 bases, and 2 bases lay outside the gene matches. The CDR3 spells CASSLDRGANTGELFF. The CDR3 DNA sequence: TGCGCCAGCAGCTTGGACAGGGGTGCGAACACCGGGGAGCTGTTTTTT.

This clonotype is medium-sized (0.01 to 0.1%) within its sample. The chain recombines TRBV20-1 with TRBJ1-2; D gene ambiguous. CDR1 is DFQATT, CDR2 SNEGSKA, per germline (reference sequence). The ends were cut back, 5 bases at V and 6 bases at J, with 16 bases in the middle. There are 13 residues in the CDR3. For the CDR3, the DNA is TGCAGTGCTCCCGGCAGACCTTCTAATGGCTACACCTTC. Translating gives CSAPGRPSNGYTF.

This clonotype is deemed medium-sized (0.01 to 0.1%). V gene TRBV20-1 combines with J gene TRBJ1-1, with a possible D match to TRBD1 (6 bases). V was shortened by 5 bases and J by 5 bases, with 24 bases between the two germline ends. The CDR3 covers 16 residues. Germline V gene data show CDR1 as DFQATT and CDR2 as SNEGSKA (reference sequence). The CDR3: CSAPPGGRGGWTEAFF. The CDR3, as DNA: TGCAGTGCTCCGCCCGGGGGCCGGGGGGGGTGGACTGAAGCTTTCTTT.

This clonotype was counted between two and nine times. The chain uses TRBV7-2 and TRBJ1-1; tentative D call: TRBD1 (6 bases). Trimming cost V 5 bases and J 1 base, with 14 bases left between them. CDR3 length: 15 amino acids. Germline V gene lookup returns CDR1 SGHTA and CDR2 FQGNSA. CDR3 residues: CASSPDSLPNTEAFF. Written as DNA, the CDR3 is TGTGCCAGCAGCCCGGACAGCTTACCGAACACTGAAGCTTTCTTT. Full variable domain (rest looked up from reference TRBV7-2 and TRBJ1-1): GAGVSQSPSNKVTEKGKDVELRCDPISGHTALYWYRQSLGQGLEFLIYFQGNSAPDKSGLPSDRFSAERTGGSVSTLTIQRTQQEDSAVYLCASSPDSLPNTEAFFGQGTRLTVV.

This clonotype was seen ten or more times. The chain links TRBV7-8 to TRBJ2-7; 10 nucleotides align to TRBD1. The CDR3 contains 14 residues. CDR1 SGHVS and CDR2 FQNEAQ come from the germline V gene. J lost 2 bases, V lost 5 bases, and 3 bases had no gene match. The CDR3 DNA sequence: TGTGCCAGCAGCCGAGGACAGGGGGCCTACGAGCAGTACTTC. Its translation is CASSRGQGAYEQYF.

V and J are TRBV6-2 or TRBV6-3 and TRBJ2-4; 7 bases agree with TRBD2. With 2 bases clipped from V and 9 bases from J, the junction kept 4 bases outside the gene matches. The CDR3 covers 13 residues. Germline assignment: CDR1 MNHEY and CDR2 SVGEGT. CDR3 bases: TGTGCCAGCAGTTACCGGGGGAGGGGCATTCAGTACTTC. Its protein product is CASSYRGRGIQYF.